This is a list of T cell receptor beta chains from one sample in a study of T cell responses to AZD1222 COVID-19 vaccine. Sequencing was performed with immunoSEQ multiplex PCR; in TCRdb, only in-frame clones are kept and a portion is missing. The data contain approximately 210,000 clones, approximately 89% of them singletons. The starting material was peripheral blood, obtained 28 days after the second AZD1222 dose. These receptors were obtained from an adult who received the AZD1222 COVID-19 vaccine. Each CDR3 is given with its conserved first and last residue. The D gene is left open where the match is weak. Clone size is stated in some rows and not others, as once, few, many or a class when expanded.

cdr3_aa cdr3_nt j_call v_call d_call clone_size
CASSYSGQGDYGYTF TGTGCCAGCAGTTACTCTGGGCAGGGGGACTATGGCTACACCTTC TRBJ1-2 TRBV6-2/TRBV6-3 TRBD1 NA
CASRKGNNEKLFF TGTGCCAGCAGAAAGGGCAATAATGAAAAACTGTTTTTT TRBJ1-4 TRBV12-3/TRBV12-4 NA few
CASSRAGITYEQYF TGTGCCAGCAGTAGGGCAGGGATAACCTACGAGCAGTACTTC TRBJ2-7 TRBV6-2/TRBV6-3 NA once
CASSSIIRRDREASGANVLTF TGCGCCAGCAGCTCCATAATCCGACGGGACAGGGAAGCTTCTGGGGCCAACGTCCTGACTTTC TRBJ2-6 TRBV5-1 TRBD1 NA
CASSFGLAGWETQYF TGCGCCAGCAGCTTCGGACTAGCGGGATGGGAGACCCAGTACTTC TRBJ2-5 TRBV5-1 TRBD2 NA
CASSLFPYEQYF TGTGCCAGCAGCCTATTTCCCTACGAGCAGTACTTC TRBJ2-7 TRBV6-2/TRBV6-3 NA NA
CASSLRSASGSADTQYF TGCGCCAGCAGCTTGAGGTCAGCCAGCGGGAGTGCAGATACGCAGTATTTT TRBJ2-3 TRBV5-1 TRBD2 NA
CASSKAHERDRESHGYTF TGTGCCAGCAGCAAAGCCCATGAGCGGGACAGGGAATCTCATGGCTACACCTTC TRBJ1-2 TRBV21-1 NA NA
CASLGTGLFF TGTGCCAGCCTCGGGACAGGACTGTTTTTT TRBJ1-4 TRBV28 TRBD1 NA
CASSLRGAGANVLTF TGTGCCAGCAGTTTAAGGGGGGCTGGGGCCAACGTCCTGACTTTC TRBJ2-6 TRBV28 NA NA
CASSISLGQAYNSPLHF TGTGCCAGTAGTATCTCGCTCGGACAGGCTTATAATTCACCCCTCCACTTT TRBJ1-6 TRBV19 TRBD1 NA
CASSPKHERDRRAQDTQYF TGCGCCAGCAGCCCGAAACATGAACGGGACAGAAGAGCACAAGATACGCAGTATTTT TRBJ2-3 TRBV4-1 TRBD1 NA
CASSPFNRGKMNTEAFF TGTGCCAGCAGCCCGTTTAACAGAGGGAAAATGAACACTGAAGCTTTCTTT TRBJ1-1 TRBV14 NA NA
CASSQLKAGTPSSYEQYF TGCGCCAGCAGTCAATTAAAGGCCGGGACACCGAGCTCCTACGAGCAGTACTTC TRBJ2-7 TRBV23-1 NA NA
CASSLTSGIYEQYF TGCGCCAGCAGCTTGACTAGCGGGATCTACGAGCAGTACTTC TRBJ2-7 TRBV5-1 TRBD2 NA
CASSQGARNSPLHF TGTGCCAGCAGCCAAGGGGCCAGAAATTCACCCCTCCACTTT TRBJ1-6 TRBV3-1/TRBV3-2 NA NA
CASSLDRAADTQYF TGCGCCAGCAGCTTGGACCGGGCTGCAGATACGCAGTATTTT TRBJ2-3 TRBV5-1 NA NA
CASRQSDEQYF TGTGCCAGTCGACAGTCCGACGAGCAGTACTTC TRBJ2-7 TRBV2 NA NA
CASSKDRSLSYEQYF TGTGCCAGCAGCAAGGACAGGTCCCTCTCCTACGAGCAGTACTTC TRBJ2-7 TRBV25-1 TRBD1 NA
CASSLIRQGGTEAFF TGTGCCAGCAGCTTAATCCGACAGGGTGGGACTGAAGCTTTCTTT TRBJ1-1 TRBV7-3 TRBD1 NA
CASSFGGLAGTGELFF TGCGCCAGCAGCTTCGGCGGACTAGCGGGCACCGGGGAGCTGTTTTTT TRBJ2-2 TRBV5-1 TRBD2 NA
CASRRAGLPYEQYF TGTGCCAGCAGGAGAGCGGGGCTCCCCTACGAGCAGTACTTC TRBJ2-7 TRBV6-5 TRBD2 NA
CASSVGFEQFF TGTGCCAGCAGCGTAGGTTTTGAGCAGTTCTTC TRBJ2-1 TRBV9 NA NA
CASSVVGSSYNEQFF TGCGCCAGCAGCGTCGTTGGTAGCTCCTACAATGAGCAGTTCTTC TRBJ2-1 TRBV5-1 NA NA
CASTHGQINQPQHF TGTGCCAGCACCCACGGGCAGATCAATCAGCCCCAGCATTTT TRBJ1-5 TRBV28 NA NA
CASSQDSEAFF TGCGCCAGCAGCCAAGACTCTGAAGCTTTCTTT TRBJ1-1 TRBV4-1 NA NA
CASSPTEDRGELFF TGTGCCAGCAGCCCTACGGAGGACAGGGGGGAGCTGTTTTTT TRBJ2-2 TRBV7-3 TRBD1 NA
CASSLSSGRSTGELFF TGTGCCAGCAGCTTGAGTAGCGGGAGGAGCACCGGGGAGCTGTTTTTT TRBJ2-2 TRBV5-4 TRBD2 NA
CASSQSGLGTSGRTDTQYF TGTGCCAGCAGTCAGTCGGGGCTGGGCACTAGCGGGAGGACAGATACGCAGTATTTT TRBJ2-3 TRBV6-6 TRBD2 NA
CASSPRGTGGTYEQYF TGTGCCAGCAGCCCGAGGGGGACAGGGGGCACCTACGAGCAGTACTTC TRBJ2-7 TRBV11-2 TRBD1 NA
CASSPRGGTGELFF TGTGCCAGCAGCCCCCGGGGCGGAACCGGGGAGCTGTTTTTT TRBJ2-2 TRBV3-1/TRBV3-2 NA NA
CVSSPGMGEQYF TGTGTCAGCAGCCCCGGGATGGGCGAGCAGTACTTC TRBJ2-7 TRBV3-1/TRBV3-2 NA NA
CASSGQEGGAEAFF TGTGCCTCCTCCGGGCAGGAGGGAGGGGCTGAAGCTTTCTTT TRBJ1-1 TRBV19 NA NA
CASSLARGWTGELFF TGTGCCAGCAGCTTAGCTAGGGGGTGGACCGGGGAGCTGTTTTTT TRBJ2-2 TRBV7-9 NA NA
CASSYASLPNTEAFF TGTGCCAGCAGTTACGCCAGCCTGCCGAACACTGAAGCTTTCTTT TRBJ1-1 TRBV6-2/TRBV6-3 NA once
CAISLSGRAGEQFF TGTGCCATCAGTCTTAGCGGGAGGGCGGGTGAGCAGTTCTTC TRBJ2-1 TRBV10-3 TRBD2 NA
CASSEMGSGNTIYF TGTGCCAGCAGTGAAATGGGCTCTGGAAACACCATATATTTT TRBJ1-3 TRBV6-1 NA NA
CASSGTGTLSTGELFF TGTGCCAGCAGCGGCACCGGGACCCTTAGTACCGGGGAGCTGTTTTTT TRBJ2-2 TRBV7-3 NA NA
CSASAGSEQYF TGCAGTGCTAGCGCGGGATCCGAGCAGTACTTC TRBJ2-7 TRBV20-1 NA NA
CASSQVGQFSSYNEQFF TGCGCCAGCAGCCAAGTAGGGCAATTTAGCTCCTACAATGAGCAGTTCTTC TRBJ2-1 TRBV4-1 NA NA
CASSPRDRENEQFF TGTGCCAGCTCACCGCGGGACAGGGAAAATGAGCAGTTCTTC TRBJ2-1 TRBV18 TRBD1 NA
CASSTGQRISYNEQFF TGCGCCAGCAGCACTGGACAGAGGATTTCCTACAATGAGCAGTTCTTC TRBJ2-1 TRBV5-1 NA NA
CASSSLTGELFF TGTGCCAGTAGTTCATTAACCGGAGAGCTGTTTTTT TRBJ2-2 TRBV19 NA few